Reported below is one T cell receptor beta chain. Its antigen specificity is not known. No clone much larger than this one lies a single base away; base qualities are absent. The germline ends are 11 bases apart after V is trimmed by 1 base and J by 3 bases. The CDR3 covers 14 residues, taking in both the cysteine and the phenylalanine. The kept DNA is CDR3 alone, 42 bases in frame from the first base. From the germline V gene (reference sequence), CDR1 is DFQATT and CDR2 is SNEGSKA. The library was obtained by RT-PCR. Sequenced on an Illumina HiSeq 2500. Starting from the raw public reads, TCRdb applied fastp trimming at Q25, assembled clones with MiXCR and retained in-frame beta chains. CDR3 protein sequences are deduplicated, and each keeps its most common genes and DNA. Here the sample has 550,000 to 800,000 distinct CDR3 sequences; over 11% occur a single time. The ten top clones hold 6.5% to 8.5% of the sample.

The data derive from a study of response to subunit inactivated influenza vaccine (dated by TCRdb to 2016 to 2018). Some background on the complete study: Deep quantitative profiling of the T cell receptor repertoire was used in the study to follow responses to a trivalent subunit inactivated influenza vaccine.

Here is what the overall study found, with its caveats: The authors proposed that each seasonal influenza vaccination may bring in only a limited number of new T cells.

The chain joins TRBV20-1 to TRBJ2-3, with the identity of the D gene unclear. This TCR was sampled from a man aged 45-65 years who received an inactivated influenza vaccine. Donor details come from another sample of the same person, matched by shared clones. This material consisted of PBMCs from blood, taken less than 15 days before vaccination. CDR3 protein: CSARGLLGTDTQYF. Here is the DNA: TGCAGTGCTAGAGGTCTTCTAGGGACAGATACGCAGTATTTT.